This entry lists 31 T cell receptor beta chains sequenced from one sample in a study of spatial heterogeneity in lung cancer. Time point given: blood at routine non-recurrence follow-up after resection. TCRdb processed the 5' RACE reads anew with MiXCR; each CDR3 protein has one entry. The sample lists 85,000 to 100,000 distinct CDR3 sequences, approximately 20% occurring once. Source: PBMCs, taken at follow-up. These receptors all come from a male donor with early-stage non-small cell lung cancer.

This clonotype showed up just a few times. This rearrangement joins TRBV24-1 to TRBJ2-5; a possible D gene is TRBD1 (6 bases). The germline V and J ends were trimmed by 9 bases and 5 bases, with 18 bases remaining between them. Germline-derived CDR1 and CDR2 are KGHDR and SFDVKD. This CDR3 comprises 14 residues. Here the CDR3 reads CATAPSTGGETQYF. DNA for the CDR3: TGTGCCACCGCTCCTTCGACAGGTGGGGAGACCCAGTACTTC.

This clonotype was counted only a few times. CDR3 nucleotides: TGTGCCAGCAGCCCCCCGGGACTCGAGCAGTACTTC. As protein: CASSPPGLEQYF. This chain connects TRBV11-2 to TRBJ2-7; possibly TRBD2 for D (6 bases). The CDR3 is 12 amino acids. V was shortened by 5 bases and J by 6 bases, with 11 bases between the two germline ends. CDR1 is SGHAT and CDR2 is FQNNGV in the germline V gene. Full variable domain (remainder filled in from reference TRBV11-2 and TRBJ2-7): EAGVAQSPRYKIIEKRQSVAFWCNPISGHATLYWYQQILGQGPKLLIQFQNNGVVDDSQLPKDRFSAERLKGVDSTLKIQPAKLEDSAVYLCASSPPGLEQYFGPGTRLTVT.

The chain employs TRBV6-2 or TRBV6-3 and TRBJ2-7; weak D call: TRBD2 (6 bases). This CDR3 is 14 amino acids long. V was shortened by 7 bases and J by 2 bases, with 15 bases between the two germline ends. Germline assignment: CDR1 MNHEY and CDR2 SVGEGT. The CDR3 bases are TGTGCCAGCATCCCAACGGGAGAAACCTACGAGCAGTACTTC. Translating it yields CASIPTGETYEQYF.

The CDR3 coding sequence is TGCAGTGCTAGAGAGACAACTAATGAAAAACTGTTTTTT. Protein product: CSARETTNEKLFF. V is TRBV20-1 and J is TRBJ1-4; D gene uncertain. The CDR3 totals 13 residues. V was shortened by 0 bases and J by 0 bases, with 2 bases between the two germline ends. Germline-derived CDR1 and CDR2 are DFQATT and SNEGSKA (reference sequence).

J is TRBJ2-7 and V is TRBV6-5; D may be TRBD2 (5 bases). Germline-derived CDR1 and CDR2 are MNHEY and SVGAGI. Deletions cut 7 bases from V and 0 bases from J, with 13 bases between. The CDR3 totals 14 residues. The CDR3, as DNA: TGTGCCAGCAACCAAATAGGGAGCTCCTACGAGCAGTACTTC. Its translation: CASNQIGSSYEQYF.

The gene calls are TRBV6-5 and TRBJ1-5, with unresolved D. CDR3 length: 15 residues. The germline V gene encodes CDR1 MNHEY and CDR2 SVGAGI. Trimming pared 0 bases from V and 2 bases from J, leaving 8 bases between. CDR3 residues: CASSYSGMGNQPQHF. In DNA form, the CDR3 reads TGTGCCAGCAGTTACTCGGGGATGGGCAATCAGCCCCAGCATTTT.

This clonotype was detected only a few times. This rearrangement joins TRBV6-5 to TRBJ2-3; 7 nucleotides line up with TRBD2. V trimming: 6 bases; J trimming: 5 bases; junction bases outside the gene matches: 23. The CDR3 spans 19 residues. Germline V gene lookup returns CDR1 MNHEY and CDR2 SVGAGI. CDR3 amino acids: CASSPRLFLAGDFRDTQYF. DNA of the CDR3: TGTGCCAGCAGCCCACGGCTCTTCCTGGCGGGGGATTTCCGAGATACGCAGTATTTT.

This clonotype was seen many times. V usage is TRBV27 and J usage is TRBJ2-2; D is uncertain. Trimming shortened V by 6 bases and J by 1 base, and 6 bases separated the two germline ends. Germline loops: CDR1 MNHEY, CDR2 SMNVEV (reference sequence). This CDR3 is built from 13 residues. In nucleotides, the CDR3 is TGTGCCAGCAGCTTAGGGAACACCGGGGAGCTGTTTTTT. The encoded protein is CASSLGNTGELFF.

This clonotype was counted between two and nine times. The CDR3 loop reads CASSWTTGAAGELFF. DNA for the CDR3: TGTGCCAGCAGCTGGACAACAGGAGCGGCCGGGGAGCTGTTTTTT. The chain is built from TRBV7-9 and TRBJ2-2; D assignment may be TRBD1 or TRBD2 (5 bases each). The V end lost 4 bases, the J end lost 6 bases, and 15 bases lay between the germline ends. The CDR3 sequence is 15 residues long. CDR1 and CDR2 (germline): SEHNR, FQNEAQ (reference sequence).

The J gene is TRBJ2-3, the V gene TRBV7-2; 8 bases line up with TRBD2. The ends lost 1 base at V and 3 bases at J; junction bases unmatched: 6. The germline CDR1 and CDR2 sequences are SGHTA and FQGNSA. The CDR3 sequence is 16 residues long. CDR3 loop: CASSLVPGGTTDTQYF. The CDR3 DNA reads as TGTGCCAGCAGCTTAGTTCCGGGGGGGACGACAGATACGCAGTATTTT.

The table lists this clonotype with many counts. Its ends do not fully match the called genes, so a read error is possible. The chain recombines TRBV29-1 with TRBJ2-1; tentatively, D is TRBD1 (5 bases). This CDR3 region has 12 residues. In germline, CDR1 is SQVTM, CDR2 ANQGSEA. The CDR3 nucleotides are TGCAGCGTTGAAGCCCCCCCGAGGACATCGGTCTTC. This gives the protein CSVEAPPRTSVF.

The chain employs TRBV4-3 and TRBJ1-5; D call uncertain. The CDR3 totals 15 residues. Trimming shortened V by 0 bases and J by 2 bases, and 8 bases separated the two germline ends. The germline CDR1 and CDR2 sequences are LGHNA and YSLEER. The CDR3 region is CASSQDYYGNQPQHF. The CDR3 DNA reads TGCGCCAGCAGCCAAGATTATTATGGCAATCAGCCCCAGCATTTT.

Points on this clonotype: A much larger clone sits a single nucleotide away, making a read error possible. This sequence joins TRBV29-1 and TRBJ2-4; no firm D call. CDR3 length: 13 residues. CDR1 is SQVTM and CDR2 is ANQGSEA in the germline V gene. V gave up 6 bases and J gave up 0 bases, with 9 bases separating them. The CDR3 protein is CSVKILAKNIQYF. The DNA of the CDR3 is TGCAGCGTCAAAATCTTAGCCAAAAACATTCAGTACTTC.

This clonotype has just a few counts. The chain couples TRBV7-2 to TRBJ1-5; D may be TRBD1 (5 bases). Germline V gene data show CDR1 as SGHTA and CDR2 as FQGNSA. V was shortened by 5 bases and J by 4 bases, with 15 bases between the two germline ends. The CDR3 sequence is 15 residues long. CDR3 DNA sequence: TGTGCCAGCAGCATGGGCAGGGTGTTGAATCAGCCCCAGCATTTT. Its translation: CASSMGRVLNQPQHF. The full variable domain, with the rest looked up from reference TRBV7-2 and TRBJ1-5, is GAGVSQSPSNKVTEKGKDVELRCDPISGHTALYWYRQSLGQGLEFLIYFQGNSAPDKSGLPSDRFSAERTGGSVSTLTIQRTQQEDSAVYLCASSMGRVLNQPQHFGDGTRLSIL.

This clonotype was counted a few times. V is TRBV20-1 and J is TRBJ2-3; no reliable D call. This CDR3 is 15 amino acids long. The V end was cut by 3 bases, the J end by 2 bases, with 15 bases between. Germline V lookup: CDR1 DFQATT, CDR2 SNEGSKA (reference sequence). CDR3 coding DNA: TGCAGTGCTAGGGTTGGGGATAGGGACACAGATACGCAGTATTTT. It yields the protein CSARVGDRDTDTQYF.

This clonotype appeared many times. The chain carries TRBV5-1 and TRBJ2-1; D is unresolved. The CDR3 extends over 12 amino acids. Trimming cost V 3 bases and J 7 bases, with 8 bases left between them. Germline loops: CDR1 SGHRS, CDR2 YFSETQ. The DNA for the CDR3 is TGCGCCAGCAGCTGGACGGAGAATGAGCAGTTCTTC. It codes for CASSWTENEQFF.

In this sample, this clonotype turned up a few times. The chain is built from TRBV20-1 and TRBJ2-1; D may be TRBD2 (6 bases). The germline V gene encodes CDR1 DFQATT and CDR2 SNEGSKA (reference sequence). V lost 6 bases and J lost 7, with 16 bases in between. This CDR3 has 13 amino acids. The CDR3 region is CSAKLGRRNEQFF. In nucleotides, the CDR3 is TGCAGTGCAAAACTCGGGAGAAGGAATGAGCAGTTCTTC.

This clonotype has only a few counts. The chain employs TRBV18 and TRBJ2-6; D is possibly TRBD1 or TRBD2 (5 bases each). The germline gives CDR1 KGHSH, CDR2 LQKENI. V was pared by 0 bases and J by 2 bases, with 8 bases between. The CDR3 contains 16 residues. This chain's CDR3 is CASSPPQGAGANVLTF. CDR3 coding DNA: TGTGCCAGCTCACCACCGCAGGGAGCTGGGGCCAACGTCCTGACTTTC.

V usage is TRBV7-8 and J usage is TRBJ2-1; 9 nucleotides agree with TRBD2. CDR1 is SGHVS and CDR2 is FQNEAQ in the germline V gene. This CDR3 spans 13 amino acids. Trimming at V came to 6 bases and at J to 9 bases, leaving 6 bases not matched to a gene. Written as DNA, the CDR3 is TGTGCCAGCAGGGAAGTGACTAGCGGTGAGCAGTTCTTC. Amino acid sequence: CASREVTSGEQFF.

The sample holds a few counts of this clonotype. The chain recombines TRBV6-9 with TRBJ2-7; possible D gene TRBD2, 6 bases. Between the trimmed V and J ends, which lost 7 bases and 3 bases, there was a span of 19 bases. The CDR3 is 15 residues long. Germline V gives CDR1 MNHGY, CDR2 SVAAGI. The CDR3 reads CASILLAGTSYEQYV. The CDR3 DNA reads TGTGCCAGCATCTTACTAGCCGGAACTAGCTACGAGCAGTACGTC.

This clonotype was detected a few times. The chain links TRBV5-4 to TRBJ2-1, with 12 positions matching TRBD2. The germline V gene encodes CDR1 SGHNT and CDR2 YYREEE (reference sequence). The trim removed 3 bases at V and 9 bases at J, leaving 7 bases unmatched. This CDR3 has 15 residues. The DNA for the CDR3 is TGTGCCAGCAGCTCTAGACTAGCGGGAGCGTCTGAGCAGTTCTTC. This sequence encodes CASSSRLAGASEQFF.

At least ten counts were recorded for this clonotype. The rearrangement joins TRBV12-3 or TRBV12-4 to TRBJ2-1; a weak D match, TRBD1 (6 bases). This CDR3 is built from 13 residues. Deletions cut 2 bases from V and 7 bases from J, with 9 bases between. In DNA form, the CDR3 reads TGTGCCAGCAGTTTAACAGGGATGAATGAGCAGTTCTTC. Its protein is CASSLTGMNEQFF.

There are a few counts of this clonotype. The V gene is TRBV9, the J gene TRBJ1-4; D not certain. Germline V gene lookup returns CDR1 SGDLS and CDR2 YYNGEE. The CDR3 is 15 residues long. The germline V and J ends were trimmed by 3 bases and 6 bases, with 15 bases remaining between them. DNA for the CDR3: TGTGCCAGCAGCGCAGCGGGCAGCGGGGATGAAAAACTGTTTTTT. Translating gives CASSAAGSGDEKLFF.

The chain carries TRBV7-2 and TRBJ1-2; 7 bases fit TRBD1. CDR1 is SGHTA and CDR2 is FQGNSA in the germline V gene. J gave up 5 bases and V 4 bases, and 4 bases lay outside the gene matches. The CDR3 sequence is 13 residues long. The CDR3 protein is CASSSGQIYGYTF. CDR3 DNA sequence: TGTGCCAGCAGCTCGGGACAGATTTATGGCTACACCTTC.

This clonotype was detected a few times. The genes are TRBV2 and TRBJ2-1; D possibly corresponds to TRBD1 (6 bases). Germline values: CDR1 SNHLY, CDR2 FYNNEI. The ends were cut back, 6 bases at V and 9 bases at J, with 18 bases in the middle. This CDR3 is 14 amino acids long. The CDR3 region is CASRGDNRSGEQFF. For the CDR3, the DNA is TGTGCCAGCAGGGGGGACAACAGGAGTGGTGAGCAGTTCTTC. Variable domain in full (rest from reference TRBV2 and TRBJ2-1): EPEVTQTPSHQVTQMGQEVILRCVPISNHLYFYWYRQILGQKVEFLVSFYNNEISEKSEIFDDQFSVERPDGSNFTLKIRSTKLEDSAMYFCASRGDNRSGEQFFGPGTRLTVL.

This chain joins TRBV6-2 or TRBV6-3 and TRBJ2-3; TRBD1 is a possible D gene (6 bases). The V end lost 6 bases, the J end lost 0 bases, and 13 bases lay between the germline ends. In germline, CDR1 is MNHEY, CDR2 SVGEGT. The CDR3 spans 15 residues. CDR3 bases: TGTGCCAGCAGGCCCGTAGGACAGAGCACAGATACGCAGTATTTT. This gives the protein CASRPVGQSTDTQYF.

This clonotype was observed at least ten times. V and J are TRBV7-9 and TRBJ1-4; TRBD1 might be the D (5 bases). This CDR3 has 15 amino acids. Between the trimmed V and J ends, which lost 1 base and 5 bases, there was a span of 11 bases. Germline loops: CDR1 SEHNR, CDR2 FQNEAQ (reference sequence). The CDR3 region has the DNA TGTGCCAGCAGCTTAGTGGCAGGGAGAAATGAAAAACTGTTTTTT. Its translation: CASSLVAGRNEKLFF.

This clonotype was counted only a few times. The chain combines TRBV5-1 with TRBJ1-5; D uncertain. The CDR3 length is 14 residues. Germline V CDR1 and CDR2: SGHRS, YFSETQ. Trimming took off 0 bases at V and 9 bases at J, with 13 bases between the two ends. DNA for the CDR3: TGCGCCAGCAGCTTGGGGACGGGAGGATGGCCCCAGCATTTT. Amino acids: CASSLGTGGWPQHF. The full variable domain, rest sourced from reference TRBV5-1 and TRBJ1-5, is KAGVTQTPRYLIKTRGQQVTLSCSPISGHRSVSWYQQTPGQGLQFLFEYFSETQRNKGNFPGRFSGRQFSNSRSEMNVSTLELGDSALYLCASSLGTGGWPQHFGDGTRLSIL.

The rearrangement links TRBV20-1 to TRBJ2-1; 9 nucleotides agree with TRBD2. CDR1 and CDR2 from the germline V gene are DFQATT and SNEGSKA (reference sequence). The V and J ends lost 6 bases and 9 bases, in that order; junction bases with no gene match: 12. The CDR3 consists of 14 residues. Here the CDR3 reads CSAQGLAGSGEQFF. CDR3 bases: TGCAGTGCCCAGGGCCTAGCGGGATCGGGTGAGCAGTTCTTC.

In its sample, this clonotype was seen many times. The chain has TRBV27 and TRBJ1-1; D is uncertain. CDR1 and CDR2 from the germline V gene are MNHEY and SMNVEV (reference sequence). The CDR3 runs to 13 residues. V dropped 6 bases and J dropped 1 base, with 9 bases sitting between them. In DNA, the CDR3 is TGTGCCAGCAGCGGCCCCTGGAACACTGAAGCTTTCTTT. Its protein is CASSGPWNTEAFF.

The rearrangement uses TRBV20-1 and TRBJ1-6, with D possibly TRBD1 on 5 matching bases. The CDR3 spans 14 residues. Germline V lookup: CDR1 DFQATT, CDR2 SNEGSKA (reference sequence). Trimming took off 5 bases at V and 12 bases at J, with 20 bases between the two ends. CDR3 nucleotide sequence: TGCAGTGCTTTGACAGACCTAGATCGGGGACCCCTCCACTTT. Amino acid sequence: CSALTDLDRGPLHF.